This is a list of T cell receptor beta chains from one sample in a study of blood T cell repertoires in COVID-19. Here immunoSEQ multiplex PCR was the method, and the copy in TCRdb shows in-frame clones only, minus some. The table records 140,000 to 150,000 clones, around 90% of them present only once. What was sequenced was peripheral blood. The source is a human donor in a cohort sampled during active COVID-19. The CDR3 runs from the conserved cysteine through the conserved F or W. D genes are given only for firm matches. Clone sizes are given selectively: once, few, many, or a class where the clone is expanded.

clone_size: .
v_call: TRBV27
j_call: TRBJ2-5
d_call: .
cdr3_aa: CASSLSGGETQYF
cdr3_nt: TGTGCCAGCAGTTTATCCGGAGGGGAGACCCAGTACTTC

clone_size: .
v_call: TRBV5-1
j_call: TRBJ1-1
d_call: .
cdr3_aa: CASSLDQAGNTEAFF
cdr3_nt: TGCGCCAGCAGCTTGGATCAGGCGGGGAACACTGAAGCTTTCTTT

clone_size: .
v_call: TRBV30
j_call: TRBJ1-2
d_call: TRBD1
cdr3_aa: CAWSPDRGFHGYTF
cdr3_nt: TGTGCCTGGAGTCCCGACAGGGGGTTTCATGGCTACACCTTC

clone_size: few
v_call: TRBV4-1
j_call: TRBJ1-1
d_call: .
cdr3_aa: CASSQHPGMNTEAFF
cdr3_nt: TGCGCCAGCAGCCAACATCCCGGGATGAACACTGAAGCTTTCTTT

clone_size: .
v_call: TRBV4-3
j_call: TRBJ1-2
d_call: .
cdr3_aa: CASSQDSRVRYGYTF
cdr3_nt: TGCGCCAGCAGCCAAGATTCCCGGGTTCGGTATGGCTACACCTTC

clone_size: .
v_call: TRBV7-6
j_call: TRBJ1-6
d_call: TRBD1
cdr3_aa: CASSHSGGADSPLHF
cdr3_nt: TGTGCCAGCTCGCACTCAGGGGGCGCGGATTCACCCCTCCACTTT

clone_size: .
v_call: TRBV4-1
j_call: TRBJ2-1
d_call: TRBD2
cdr3_aa: CASSQEPAGDNEQFF
cdr3_nt: TGCGCCAGCAGCCAAGAGCCGGCGGGAGACAATGAGCAGTTCTTC

clone_size: .
v_call: TRBV24-1
j_call: TRBJ1-2
d_call: TRBD1
cdr3_aa: CATSDTDREDGYTF
cdr3_nt: TGTGCCACCAGTGATACTGACAGGGAGGATGGCTACACCTTC

clone_size: .
v_call: TRBV28
j_call: TRBJ1-2
d_call: TRBD1
cdr3_aa: CASSLGQQLYGYTF
cdr3_nt: TGTGCCAGCAGTTTGGGACAGCAACTCTATGGCTACACCTTC

clone_size: .
v_call: TRBV19
j_call: TRBJ1-2
d_call: TRBD1
cdr3_aa: CASSMGRDRPYGYTF
cdr3_nt: TGTGCCAGTAGTATGGGCCGGGACAGACCTTATGGCTACACCTTC

clone_size: .
v_call: TRBV10-3
j_call: TRBJ2-2
d_call: TRBD1
cdr3_aa: CAIRGQGDAGELFF
cdr3_nt: TGTGCCATCAGGGGCCAGGGGGACGCCGGGGAGCTGTTTTTT

clone_size: once
v_call: TRBV7-2
j_call: TRBJ2-1
d_call: TRBD2
cdr3_aa: CASSLLGGTSGGNEQFF
cdr3_nt: TGTGCCAGCAGCTTATTAGGAGGGACTAGCGGGGGGAATGAGCAGTTCTTC

clone_size: .
v_call: TRBV5-1
j_call: TRBJ1-3
d_call: .
cdr3_aa: CASSITSSGNTIYF
cdr3_nt: TGCGCCAGCAGCATTACTTCTTCTGGAAACACCATATATTTT

clone_size: .
v_call: TRBV7-8
j_call: TRBJ1-2
d_call: .
cdr3_aa: CASSLNGAGRYGYTF
cdr3_nt: TGTGCCAGCAGCTTAAATGGGGCAGGGAGGTATGGCTACACCTTC

clone_size: .
v_call: TRBV5-4
j_call: TRBJ1-2
d_call: .
cdr3_aa: CASSRNEQGNYGYTF
cdr3_nt: TGTGCCAGCAGTCGAAACGAACAGGGCAACTATGGCTACACCTTC

clone_size: .
v_call: TRBV25-1
j_call: TRBJ1-2
d_call: .
cdr3_aa: CARPRDSYGYTF
cdr3_nt: TGTGCCAGACCCAGGGATTCCTATGGCTACACCTTC

clone_size: .
v_call: TRBV5-5
j_call: TRBJ2-7
d_call: .
cdr3_aa: CASSTADEQYF
cdr3_nt: TGTGCCAGCAGCACTGCGGACGAGCAGTACTTC

clone_size: .
v_call: TRBV5-6
j_call: TRBJ1-5
d_call: TRBD1
cdr3_aa: CASSSTGVGNQPQHF
cdr3_nt: TGTGCCAGCAGCTCGACAGGGGTTGGGAATCAGCCCCAGCATTTT

clone_size: .
v_call: TRBV5-1
j_call: TRBJ2-5
d_call: TRBD2
cdr3_aa: CASSLMGGRQETQYF
cdr3_nt: TGCGCCAGCAGCTTGATGGGGGGGAGACAAGAGACCCAGTACTTC

clone_size: .
v_call: TRBV6-5
j_call: TRBJ1-3
d_call: .
cdr3_aa: CASSSWDISGNTIYF
cdr3_nt: TGTGCCAGCAGTTCCTGGGACATCTCTGGAAACACCATATATTTT

clone_size: .
v_call: TRBV18
j_call: TRBJ1-2
d_call: TRBD1
cdr3_aa: CASSHGQGASYGYTF
cdr3_nt: TGTGCCAGCTCACACGGACAGGGGGCTAGCTATGGCTACACCTTC

clone_size: .
v_call: TRBV6-1
j_call: TRBJ1-2
d_call: .
cdr3_aa: CASSEGAGTYGYTF
cdr3_nt: TGTGCCAGCAGTGAAGGGGCGGGAACGTATGGCTACACCTTC

clone_size: .
v_call: TRBV6-5
j_call: TRBJ2-1
d_call: TRBD2
cdr3_aa: CASTRTSGGNEQFF
cdr3_nt: TGTGCCAGCACCAGGACTAGCGGGGGAAATGAGCAGTTCTTC

clone_size: .
v_call: TRBV7-2
j_call: TRBJ2-5
d_call: .
cdr3_aa: CASSLELAIETQYF
cdr3_nt: TGTGCCAGCAGCTTAGAACTAGCTATAGAGACCCAGTACTTC

clone_size: .
v_call: TRBV27
j_call: TRBJ2-2
d_call: .
cdr3_aa: CASSRDTSTGELFF
cdr3_nt: TGTGCCAGCAGCCGGGACACTTCCACCGGGGAGCTGTTTTTT

clone_size: .
v_call: TRBV13
j_call: TRBJ2-7
d_call: .
cdr3_aa: CASSGAGNTYEQYF
cdr3_nt: TGTGCCAGCAGTGGGGCTGGGAATACTTACGAGCAGTACTTC